These 17 T cell receptor beta chains share one sample of origin, sequenced in a study of T cells in Graves' hyperthyroidism and ophthalmopathy (dated by TCRdb to the late 2010s). The library was obtained by multiplex PCR. The reads were generated on an Illumina HiSeq 2000. The TCR beta CDR3 regions were amplified from RNA transcripts. A first-round RT-PCR of the TCR CDR3 used the HTBI primer set with the Qiagen OneStep RT-PCR kit. TCRdb itself trimmed the public reads at Q25 with fastp, ran MiXCR and retained productive beta chains. Entries that share a CDR3 protein sequence are merged under the most common genes and DNA. The sample yields about 400,000 distinct CDR3 sequences; over 11% were counted once. The ten most abundant clones make up over 25% of the sample. Sequenced material: blood. The source is a man aged 45-65 years with Graves' ophthalmopathy.

The gene calls are TRBV3-1 and TRBJ2-1, with 8 bases matching TRBD1. Looked up from germline, CDR1 is LGHDT and CDR2 is YNNKEL (reference sequence). V lost 1 base, J lost 5 bases, and 4 bases stayed unmatched. The CDR3 runs 15 residues. The CDR3, as DNA: TGTGCCAGCAGCCAAGTTACAGGGGGAAACAATGAGCAGTTCTTC. Encoded protein: CASSQVTGGNNEQFF.

Only a few counts were recorded for this clonotype. This sequence joins TRBV29-1 and TRBJ2-3; 9 positions agree with TRBD1. V gave up 0 bases and J gave up 4 bases; unmatched junction bases: 17. This CDR3 comprises 19 residues. Germline V gene lookup returns CDR1 SQVTM and CDR2 ANQGSEA. CDR3 sequence: CSVEDTRQRPGTGPDTQYF. The CDR3 DNA follows: TGCAGCGTTGAAGATACTAGGCAGCGGCCCGGGACAGGGCCAGATACGCAGTATTTT.

There are many counts of this clonotype. The chain couples TRBV20-1 to TRBJ2-3, with 12 bases matching TRBD2. V trimming: 5 bases; J trimming: 4 bases; junction bases outside the gene matches: 7. The CDR3 consists of 15 residues. CDR1 DFQATT and CDR2 SNEGSKA come from the germline V gene (reference sequence). Written as DNA, the CDR3 is TGCAGTGCTGGGGCTAGCGGGAGGGGTCCAGATACGCAGTATTTT. Translating it yields CSAGASGRGPDTQYF.

Only a few counts were recorded for this clonotype. The chain employs TRBV12-3 or TRBV12-4 and TRBJ2-1; 7 positions agree with TRBD2. This CDR3 has 17 residues. V gave up 3 bases and J gave up 7 bases; unmatched junction bases: 15. The CDR3 region is CASSFRILGEGRNEQFF. The DNA for the CDR3 is TGTGCCAGCAGTTTTCGAATCTTGGGGGAGGGCCGGAATGAGCAGTTCTTC.

This clonotype was seen ten or more times. The chain recombines TRBV7-9 with TRBJ1-2; 7 bases match TRBD1. V was clipped by 4 bases and J by 5 bases; unmatched bases: 7. Germline assignment: CDR1 SEHNR and CDR2 FQNEAQ (reference sequence). This CDR3 has 14 amino acids. The CDR3 DNA sequence: TGTGCCAGCAGCTCCACCCAGGGACAGTATGGCTACACCTTC. Residues: CASSSTQGQYGYTF.

This clonotype has a count of ten or more. The junction departs from the called germline gene at one end, perhaps through a read error. This chain connects TRBV7-9 to TRBJ1-1; D ambiguous. There are 14 residues in the CDR3. Germline CDR1 SEHNR, CDR2 FQNEAQ (reference sequence). The CDR3 loop reads CASSSYMGNPEAFF. The CDR3 region has the DNA TGTGCCAGCAGCTCCTATATGGGGAACCCTGAAGCTTTCTTT.

This clonotype has at least ten counts. The chain recombines TRBV19 with TRBJ2-4; weak D call: TRBD1 (8 bases). The CDR3 covers 17 residues. V was shortened by 9 bases and J by 0 bases, with 21 bases between the two germline ends. Germline values: CDR1 LNHDA, CDR2 SQIVND (reference sequence). The CDR3 is CASGRTGTRLAKNIQYF. The CDR3 DNA follows: TGTGCCAGCGGGAGGACAGGGACTCGTCTAGCCAAAAACATTCAGTACTTC.

The sample holds a few counts of this clonotype. The gene calls are TRBV4-1 and TRBJ2-3; TRBD1 matches 7 bases. The CDR3 is 16 amino acids. Germline V lookup: CDR1 MGHRA, CDR2 YSYEKL. The V gene end was trimmed by 3 bases and the J gene end by 2 bases; junction bases not matched to a gene: 8. The CDR3 nucleotides read TGCGCCAGCAGCCATCTCCGGGACAGTTACACAGATACGCAGTATTTT. This translates into CASSHLRDSYTDTQYF.

At least ten counts were recorded for this clonotype. The gene calls are TRBV3-1 and TRBJ2-7; D gene ambiguous. V lost 0 bases and J 9 bases, leaving 9 bases between the germline ends. Looked up from germline, CDR1 is LGHDT and CDR2 is YNNKEL (reference sequence). The CDR3 contains 12 residues. This chain's CDR3 is CASSQDRIGQYF. CDR3 in DNA: TGTGCCAGCAGCCAAGACAGGATCGGGCAGTACTTC.

This clonotype was observed a handful of times. Here the CDR3 reads CASSQALSGPYNEQFF. The CDR3 bases are TGCGCCAGCAGCCAGGCACTTAGCGGGCCTTACAATGAGCAGTTCTTC. The chain uses TRBV4-1 and TRBJ2-1, with 7 positions matching TRBD2. From germline, CDR1 is MGHRA and CDR2 YSYEKL. Trimming at V came to 3 bases and at J to 4 bases, leaving 9 bases not matched to a gene. The CDR3 has 16 residues.

This chain joins TRBV5-1 and TRBJ2-2, with D possibly being TRBD2 (6 bases). CDR1 SGHRS and CDR2 YFSETQ come from the germline V gene. Trimming took 4 bases from V and 4 from J, leaving 11 bases between them. The CDR3 contains 14 residues. CDR3 sequence: CASSQLAITGELFF. The CDR3 bases are TGCGCCAGCAGCCAACTAGCTATCACCGGGGAGCTGTTTTTT.

This clonotype has just a few counts. The V gene is TRBV15, the J gene TRBJ1-5, with D possibly matching TRBD1 (6 bases). CDR1 LNHNV and CDR2 YYDKDF come from the germline V gene (reference sequence). Trimming took off 3 bases at V and 2 bases at J, with 11 bases between the two ends. This CDR3 is built from 15 residues. The CDR3 nucleotides read TGTGCCACCAGCAGTACAGGGTTCGGCAATCAGCCCCAGCATTTT. It specifies CATSSTGFGNQPQHF. The variable domain in full, with the rest retrieved from reference TRBV15 and TRBJ1-5, is DAMVIQNPRYQVTQFGKPVTLSCSQTLNHNVMYWYQQKSSQAPKLLFHYYDKDFNNEADTPDNFQSRRPNTSFCFLDIRSPGLGDTAMYLCATSSTGFGNQPQHFGDGTRLSIL.

There are many counts of this clonotype. The gene calls are TRBV18 and TRBJ2-7; TRBD1 aligns across 10 bases. The junction had 11 bases not matched to a gene; V was cut back by 4 bases and J by 5 bases. The CDR3 runs 16 residues. In germline, CDR1 is KGHSH, CDR2 LQKENI. The CDR3 nucleotides read TGTGCCAGCTCACGTAACTCCGGGACAGGGGTCCACGAGCAGTACTTC. Protein product: CASSRNSGTGVHEQYF.

In this sample, this clonotype turned up a few times. V is TRBV12-3 or TRBV12-4 and J is TRBJ2-2; D not resolved. The CDR3 is 17 residues long. Trimming shortened V by 5 bases and J by 1 base, and 17 bases separated the two germline ends. The CDR3 reads CASSPTFGAENTGELFF. In nucleotides, the CDR3 is TGTGCCAGCAGTCCGACCTTTGGCGCGGAGAACACCGGGGAGCTGTTTTTT.

The rearrangement joins TRBV29-1 to TRBJ2-7; 8 bases agree with TRBD1. The germline gives CDR1 SQVTM, CDR2 ANQGSEA. Unmatched junction bases numbered 8, after V lost 5 bases and J lost 2 bases. The CDR3 is 14 residues long. The CDR3 DNA reads as TGCAGCGTTACCCGGACAGGGTGGGCCTACGAGCAGTACTTC. This sequence encodes CSVTRTGWAYEQYF.

This clonotype was seen a handful of times. The CDR3 sequence is CASSSAAGYGYTF. The CDR3 nucleotides are TGTGCCAGCAGCTCCGCAGCGGGCTATGGCTACACCTTC. The V and J genes are TRBV7-6 and TRBJ1-2; D uncertain. This CDR3 contains 13 residues. Trimming shortened V by 4 bases and J by 4 bases, and 10 bases separated the two germline ends. CDR1 and CDR2 (germline): SGHVS, FNYEAQ.

This clonotype was picked up one time. The rearrangement joins TRBV28 to TRBJ2-2; no clear D. Germline CDR1 is MDHEN and CDR2 is SYDVKM. V lost 7 bases, J lost 6 bases, and 21 bases lay in between. The CDR3 runs 16 residues. The CDR3 coding sequence is TGTGCCAGCACCCTTTCCGCCCGGGCATTCGCCGGGGAGCTGTTTTTT. Translation gives CASTLSARAFAGELFF.